A selection of T cell receptor beta chains follows, all from one sample in a study of technical replicates of blood from a handful of donors. Profiled with immunoSEQ multiplex PCR; TCRdb holds only in-frame clones, not every one. The profile shows about 97,000 clones, about 95% of them singletons. Material for sequencing was T cells isolated from PBMCs. These receptors all come from a human donor in good health. The CDR3 runs from the conserved cysteine through the conserved F or W. Each record gives: D gene, clone size, J gene, V gene, CDR3 DNA, CDR3 protein. The D gene is left open where the match is weak. Clone size is not always given. Where it is, it says once, few, many or a class for expanded clones.

>NA|NA|TRBJ1-2|TRBV29-1
TGCAGCGTTGAGGGGGGAGCTAACTATGGCTACACCTTC
CSVEGGANYGYTF
>NA|NA|TRBJ2-2|TRBV9
TGTGCCAGCAGCGCCCAAGGAGGGAGGTACACCGGGGAGCTGTTTTTT
CASSAQGGRYTGELFF
>NA|NA|TRBJ1-2|TRBV30
TGTGCCTGGAGTTTGAGGCCGGCTGGCTACACCTTC
CAWSLRPAGYTF
>TRBD1|NA|TRBJ2-7|TRBV7-2
TGTGCCAGCAGTCCCGGGACAGGCCCCTACGAGCAGTACTTC
CASSPGTGPYEQYF
>NA|once|TRBJ2-7|TRBV10-3
TGTGCCATCAGGATCTCCGGGACTGCGACATACGAGCAGTACTTC
CAIRISGTATYEQYF
>NA|NA|TRBJ1-3|TRBV19
TGTGCCAGTAGTACCTCTCGGTCTGGAAACACCATATATTTT
CASSTSRSGNTIYF
>NA|once|TRBJ2-7|TRBV5-4
TGTGCCAGCAGCGAGGGTTACGAGCAGTACTTC
CASSEGYEQYF
>NA|NA|TRBJ2-2|TRBV6-4
TGTGCCAGCAGTGCGTTTGTGGCCCAGAACACCGGGGAGCTGTTTTTT
CASSAFVAQNTGELFF
>TRBD2|NA|TRBJ2-7|TRBV7-2
TGTGCCAGCAGCTTAGGGCTGGGGGAAACTAGCGGGAGAAACTTC
CASSLGLGETSGRNF
>NA|NA|TRBJ1-4|TRBV9
TGTGCCAGCAGCGCCAAGACAGCAACTAATGAAAAACTGTTTTTT
CASSAKTATNEKLFF
>TRBD2|NA|TRBJ2-3|TRBV2
TGTGCCAGCAGTGTGTCCGCGGGAGGGCCCACAGATACGCAGTATTTT
CASSVSAGGPTDTQYF
>NA|NA|TRBJ2-2|TRBV4-3
TGCGCCAGCAGCCAAGATAGCGGCGGGGCTAACACCGGGGAGCTGTTTTTT
CASSQDSGGANTGELFF
>NA|NA|TRBJ2-1|TRBV10-1
TGCGCCAGCAGTGAGATGAAGGGGGAGATGATAAATGAGCAGTTCTTC
CASSEMKGEMINEQFF
>TRBD1|NA|TRBJ1-5|TRBV7-9
TGTGCCAGCAGCTTCTGGGCGGGACAGGCTACCAATCAGCCCCAGCATTTT
CASSFWAGQATNQPQHF
>NA|NA|TRBJ2-1|TRBV5-4
TGTGCCAGCAGTTCCGGGACTCAGTACAATGAGCAGTTCTTC
CASSSGTQYNEQFF
>NA|once|TRBJ2-2|TRBV18
TGTGCCAGCTCACCACAATATCAAGCCCAAAAAAGGGAGCTGTTTTTT
CASSPQYQAQKRELFF
>TRBD2|NA|TRBJ2-1|TRBV14
TGTGCCAGCAGCCAAGTCCTAGCGGGATACAATGAGCAGTTCTTC
CASSQVLAGYNEQFF
>TRBD2|NA|TRBJ2-5|TRBV19
TGTGCCAGTAGTATTAGCGGGCCCACCGGAGAGACCCAGTACTTC
CASSISGPTGETQYF
>NA|NA|TRBJ2-7|TRBV15
TGTGCCACCAGCATCGGGGATAACGAGCAGTACTTC
CATSIGDNEQYF
>NA|once|TRBJ2-7|TRBV6-5
TGTGCCAGCAGAGAATTAGACAGCTTAACCTACGAGCAGTACTTC
CASRELDSLTYEQYF
>NA|NA|TRBJ1-2|TRBV6-1
TGTGCCAGCAGTGAATCCAGGGGTTTAGGCTATGGCTACACCTTC
CASSESRGLGYGYTF
>TRBD1|NA|TRBJ1-5|TRBV28
TGTGCCAGCAGTTTAGGACAGGTCGGTCAGCCCCAGCATTTT
CASSLGQVGQPQHF
>TRBD2|NA|TRBJ2-5|TRBV30
TGTGCCTGGAGTTTTGGGCTAACTAGCGGGAGGAACCAAGAGACCCAGTACTTC
CAWSFGLTSGRNQETQYF
>TRBD1|NA|TRBJ2-7|TRBV27
TGTGCCAGCAGGGTCGGGCAGGGGGCTTACGAGCAGTACTTC
CASRVGQGAYEQYF
>TRBD2|NA|TRBJ2-1|TRBV10-2
TGCGCCAGCAGTGTCCCGGGAGGGCCACACAATGAGCAGTTCTTC
CASSVPGGPHNEQFF
>NA|NA|TRBJ2-1|TRBV12-5
TGTGCTAGTGCACTAAGCTCCTACAATGAGCAGTTCTTC
CASALSSYNEQFF
>NA|NA|TRBJ2-5|TRBV7-2
TGTGCCAGCAGCTTCCAGGGAGAGACCCAGTACTTC
CASSFQGETQYF
>TRBD1|few|TRBJ1-5|TRBV28
TGTGCCAGCAGTATGAGATCGACAGGGGATAGCAATCAGCCCCAGCATTTT
CASSMRSTGDSNQPQHF
>NA|NA|TRBJ2-7|TRBV4-3
TGCGCCAGCAGCCCGGGACTCGGAGGGGACGAGCAGTACTTC
CASSPGLGGDEQYF
>TRBD2|NA|TRBJ2-2|TRBV11-2
TGTGCCAGCAGCCCGCCATCTAGCGGGAGCACCGGGGAGCTGTTTTTT
CASSPPSSGSTGELFF
>NA|NA|TRBJ2-1|TRBV7-7
TGTGCTAGCAGCAAACGAGGGGGCAATGAGCAGTTCTTC
CASSKRGGNEQFF
>NA|NA|TRBJ2-2|TRBV6-6
TGTGCCAGCAGCCGCGGGGACACCGGGGAGCTGTTTTTT
CASSRGDTGELFF
>TRBD2|NA|TRBJ2-7|TRBV18
TGTGCCAGCTCACACAACAGCCCGGGACTAGCGGGAGGGCTCGACGAGCAGTACTTC
CASSHNSPGLAGGLDEQYF
>NA|NA|TRBJ2-6|TRBV6-6
TGTGCCAGCAGTCTTCTTTACTCTGGGGCCAACGTCCTGACTTTC
CASSLLYSGANVLTF
>NA|NA|TRBJ2-7|TRBV6-5
TGTGCCAGCAGTTACGCCGGTGGCAGGACCTACGAGCAGTACTTC
CASSYAGGRTYEQYF
>TRBD2|once|TRBJ2-1|TRBV19
TGTGCCAGTAGTTCCGAGGGACTAGCGGGCGATGAGCAGTTCTTC
CASSSEGLAGDEQFF
>TRBD1|NA|TRBJ1-2|TRBV27
TGTGCCAGCAGTTTAGTCGCCGACAGGGTCCATGGCTACACCTTC
CASSLVADRVHGYTF
>NA|NA|TRBJ1-2|TRBV5-4
TGTGCCAGCAGCTTTAAAGGGGCGTATGGCTACACCTTC
CASSFKGAYGYTF
>NA|NA|TRBJ1-1|TRBV19
TGTGCCAGTAGTATGGCTCCTTATGAAGCTTTCTTT
CASSMAPYEAFF
>NA|NA|TRBJ2-7|TRBV2
TGTGCCAGCAGTGTCTACAGGGCCAACGAGCAGTACTTC
CASSVYRANEQYF
>NA|once|TRBJ2-6|TRBV7-9
TGTGCCAGCAGCGGATCCAGGGTAACCGGGGCCAACGTCCTGACTTTC
CASSGSRVTGANVLTF
>TRBD1|NA|TRBJ2-5|TRBV29-1
TGCAGCGCCACTGACAGGGGACTTCAAGAGACCCAGTACTTC
CSATDRGLQETQYF
>TRBD2|NA|TRBJ2-5|TRBV7-3
TGTGCCAGCAGCCTAGCGGGGGAAGTAGAGACCCAGTACTTC
CASSLAGEVETQYF
>NA|NA|TRBJ2-7|TRBV9
TGTGCCAGCAGCGTAGCTGGGGAGAGCTCCTACGAGCAGTACTTC
CASSVAGESSYEQYF
>TRBD1|NA|TRBJ2-7|TRBV6-5
TGTGCCAGCAGTTACTCGGGACAGCGCGACTACGAGCAGTACTTC
CASSYSGQRDYEQYF
>NA|NA|TRBJ2-7|TRBV7-9
TGTGCCAGCAGCCTCTCGGGCTACGAGCAGTACTTC
CASSLSGYEQYF
>TRBD1|NA|TRBJ2-7|TRBV28
TGTGCCAGCAGTTTCCGGGACAGGGCCTCCTACGAGCAGTACTTC
CASSFRDRASYEQYF
>NA|NA|TRBJ2-7|TRBV6-1
TGTGCCAGCAGTTCAGCGGGACACTACGAGCAGTACTTC
CASSSAGHYEQYF
>TRBD1|NA|TRBJ2-5|TRBV9
TGTGCCAGCAGCCCGCCGGGACAGGGCACGCGGGAGACCCAGTACTTC
CASSPPGQGTRETQYF
>NA|NA|TRBJ2-3|TRBV25-1
TGTGCCAGCAGTGCACAGGGCACAGATACGCAGTATTTT
CASSAQGTDTQYF
>TRBD2|NA|TRBJ2-5|TRBV18
TGTGCCAGCTCACCCGACCTCTGGACTAGCGGGAGCAGGGAGACCCAGTACTTC
CASSPDLWTSGSRETQYF
>TRBD1|NA|TRBJ1-1|TRBV6-5
TGTGCCAGCAGTCCTGGGACAGGGGTGAACACTGAAGCTTTCTTT
CASSPGTGVNTEAFF
>NA|NA|TRBJ1-1|TRBV7-2
TGTGCCAGCAGCTTAGTTCTCCAGGCTGAAGCTTTCTTT
CASSLVLQAEAFF
>NA|NA|TRBJ2-2|TRBV19
TGTGCCAGTAGCCCCCCCAGGGGGGCCGGGGAGCTGTTTTTT
CASSPPRGAGELFF